This record concerns one TCR beta chain sequence. The clone's antigen remains unknown. Base-call qualities are not available, and no considerably larger clone is one nucleotide away. CDR1 is given as SGHNT and CDR2 as YYREEE, both from the germline V gene (reference sequence). V sheds 4 bases and J sheds 8 bases, leaving 21 bases between their ends. The CDR3 goes from the cysteine to the phenylalanine over 15 residues. Solely the CDR3 DNA is kept, with 45 bases framed from the first base. The data originate from a study of cytomegalovirus exposure and HLA in healthy donors (dated by TCRdb to the late 2010s). About the study as a whole: In an earlier analysis of 587 of the donors, 250 to 300 Gb of sequence data and 117 million unique TCR beta sequences from 150 million to 200 million T cells were reported. Donor age, sex, ethnicity and CMV serostatus were compiled alongside the repertoire data. Roughly 5 DR-DQ haplotypes were handled as single units for association and clustering, since linkage in the cohort was strong. HLA typing covered class I and class II loci at four-digit resolution. All discovery cohort repertoires had been generated on a single sequencing platform. Using immunosequencing, the study profiled T cell repertoires from around 680 subjects and related those repertoires to cytomegalovirus serostatus. Among the roughly 370 genotyped donors, around 79% belonged to the genetic ancestry cluster associated with self-reported Caucasian donors. To decide whether each TCR beta V gene segment behaved as functional or pseudogenic, an earlier analysis of several hundred of the donors relied on high-throughput TCR beta sequencing. High-throughput TCR immunosequencing, statistical association of individual TCRs with disease status, and machine learning were combined to predict cytomegalovirus infection status. The number of typed donors differed by locus: 629-630 for A, B, C, DRB1 and DQB1; some 500 for DQA1; over 600 for DPA1; and around 470 for DPB1. Genome-wide SNP genotypes for about 65% of the roughly 700 donors were used in a later genetic analysis, which treated that subset as a discovery cohort. The later analysis used no new phenotypic data to find candidate immune exposures, relying instead on TCR beta sequences and their occurrence across donors. A separate validation cohort of roughly 110 different subjects was used in addition to the roughly 670-subject first cohort. To study patterns of TCR occurrence, a later analysis re-analyzed previously published TCR beta repertoires from 600 to 750 donors and added high-resolution HLA genotyping. The study aimed to test whether signatures of past pathogen exposure could be identified by cataloging public T cell receptors. On average, around 240,000 unique TCR beta nucleotide sequences were sequenced per donor among 398 genotyped donors of the cohort, with about 17% of those sequences being non-productive. Roughly 300 gigabases of sequencing data and about 92 million unique TCR sequences made up an early release that covered several hundred HLA-typed donors. Findings and caveats that apply to the study as a whole: According to a later analysis, parvovirus B19, influenza, CMV and Epstein-Barr virus appeared linked to several top co-occurrence clusters. Roughly uniform sequencing depth across donors was assumed in presence/absence analyses, although this assumption may not hold. The study listed 150 to 200 TCR beta chains as associated with cytomegalovirus. A later analysis associated around 16,000 TCR beta sequences with specific HLA alleles at a false discovery rate of 0.05. An earlier analysis of some 590 of the donors showed that most TCR beta V segments appeared in productive rearrangements either about 87% or about 30% of the time, which broadly matched IMGT annotations. This cohort had only TCR beta chains sequenced, and the lack of alpha or paired-chain data limited which features could be detected. A further reported finding was that TCR beta sequences accurately predicted the HLA-A and HLA-B alleles for most subjects in the first cohort. When HLA alleles, especially DR and DQ, strongly co-occurred, attributing TCR associations to individual alleles was difficult. The classifier was reported to diagnose cytomegalovirus status with high specificity and sensitivity in both the original cohort and the validation cohort. Most TCR sequences were observed very rarely across donors, whereas some public TCRs were present in many individuals. Some IMGT-functional V segments, including TRBV6-2 and TRBV6-3, could not be distinguished by the 87-base-pair reads and were therefore excluded. The authors suggested that the approach could potentially be extended to other disease states and immunological phenotypes. The sequencing pipeline was judged likely to have produced a cluster of highly shared sequence variants as a technical artifact. HLA typing was unavailable for some donors at each locus, so association tests used only the typed subset. In a later analysis, the rate of TCR association differed among HLA loci, with DRB1 alleles having the most associated TCRs and HLA-C alleles having the fewest. In a later analysis, most CMV-associated TCR beta chains were found to appear HLA-restricted, with HLA associations seemingly driven largely by CMV exposure. Correlated functional status among segregating V segments might be attributable to linkage disequilibrium, but an unknown experimental factor could not be ruled out. A later analysis found that HLA-associated TCR beta chains were more clonally expanded and had lower generation probabilities than equally common non-associated chains. A later genetic analysis reported fewer N-insertions in productive TCRs among donors in an Asian-associated ancestry cluster than the approximately 700-donor mean. A later genetic analysis associated a missense DCLRE1C variant with V-gene and J-gene trimming of TCR beta chains, and an independent cohort replicated the association. A few of the identified cytomegalovirus-associated TCR beta chains were confirmed in vitro to be specific for cytomegalovirus antigens. The only immune exposure information available for the cohort was CMV serostatus. Over 15 rarely observed V segments, including chromosome 9 orphons, were excluded from the earlier analysis of a few hundred of the donors because counts were too low.

The cohort was made up of approximately 670 healthy bone marrow donors. All cohort members were sampled while nominally healthy, although unrecorded immune exposures were likely present. The donor tested CMV seronegative, placing the donor among the 350 or so seronegative members of the cohort. A peripheral blood sample was provided by each donor, and peripheral blood mononuclear cells were used for TCR beta sequencing. The Qiagen DNeasy Blood Extraction Kit was used to extract genomic DNA from the blood cell samples. The library was obtained by the immunoSEQ multiplex PCR assay. A mixture of 60 forward primers for TCR Vbeta segments and 13 reverse primers for TCR Jbeta segments was used in the multiplex PCR. The CDR3 region of rearranged TCR beta genes was amplified from genomic DNA by a multiplex PCR assay. The Illumina HiSeq System was used to sequence the amplified TCR beta libraries as 87-base-pair reads. The published analysis was carried out like this. A later analysis counted some 80 million unique TCR beta chains across the 666 repertoires, and about 10 million of these chains were shared by at least two donors. A nearest-neighbor algorithm error-corrected the raw reads and collapsed the reads into unique sequences, merging closely related sequences to remove PCR and sequencing errors. CDR3 sequences were aligned to IMGT reference sequences to assign V, D and J gene segments. For a sequence to be retained, a match of at least six nucleotides was required to both a V gene segment and a J gene segment. Rearrangements were called productive when the CDR3 lacked stop codons and stayed in frame with V and J; all others were non-productive. Following IMGT convention, CDR3 was defined as the stretch from the second conserved V-encoded cysteine up to the conserved J-encoded phenylalanine. The earlier analysis of 500 to 650 of the donors excluded any sequence lacking an unambiguous match to a single V gene segment. In an earlier analysis of approximately 610 of the donors, V segments were called functional above 56.7% productive rearrangements and were called segregating when the between-donor standard deviation exceeded 5%. A statistical classification framework was developed to diagnose cytomegalovirus status using the catalog of TCR beta chain sequences. A later analysis assigned V and J genes by comparing TCR nucleotide sequences with IMGT/GENE-DB human TR gene sequences. The TCRdist pipeline was used in a later analysis to assign CDR3 sequences and most-parsimonious VDJ recombination scenarios. A later analysis defined each TCR beta chain by its CDR3 amino acid sequence plus V-gene family, and excluded reads lacking a unique V-gene family. As a way to deal with suspected cross-contamination and a sequencing artifact, a later analysis dropped approximately 570 nucleotide sequences that were highly shared and had low generation probability. A later analysis calculated a clonal expansion index for each public chain from normalized within-repertoire ranks of inferred template counts. A later analysis computed generation probabilities with a VDJ recombination model fitted to out-of-frame rearrangements, and checked the results against IGoR. In a later analysis, hypergeometric tests were used to score TCR-TCR, TCR-HLA and TCR-CMV co-occurrence, with a repertoire-size bias correction applied to TCR pairs. To estimate false discovery rates, a later analysis permuted the HLA or CMV assignments 20 times. In a later analysis, co-occurring TCRs were grouped with DBSCAN, and TCRdist sequence similarity was added when clustering was performed within HLA-allele-positive subsets. Repertoires with fewer than 30,000 or more than 120,000 public chains, plus five repertoires with anomalous nucleotide sharing, were excluded from co-occurrence clustering. The table comes from immuneACCESS by way of TCRdb, which keeps in-frame sequences with V and J called. Part of the clones is missing from these tables; in studies checked, under half for an unresolved V gene and the rest for unknown reasons. V, J and clone size were drawn from that table, and D and trimming were deduced from the DNA. This sample comprises around 180,000 clones, roughly 80% of them detected only once. The ten largest clones take up about 0.26% of the sample.

This sequence uses TRBV5-4 and TRBJ1-2; perhaps TRBD1 is the D gene, with 6 bases matching. The specimen sequenced was PBMCs. This clonotype was sampled from a boy aged 5-17 years in good health and CMV-seronegative. The CDR3 sequence is CASSPRTVPQEGYTF. The bases are TGTGCCAGCAGCCCCCGGACAGTACCCCAGGAGGGCTACACCTTC.